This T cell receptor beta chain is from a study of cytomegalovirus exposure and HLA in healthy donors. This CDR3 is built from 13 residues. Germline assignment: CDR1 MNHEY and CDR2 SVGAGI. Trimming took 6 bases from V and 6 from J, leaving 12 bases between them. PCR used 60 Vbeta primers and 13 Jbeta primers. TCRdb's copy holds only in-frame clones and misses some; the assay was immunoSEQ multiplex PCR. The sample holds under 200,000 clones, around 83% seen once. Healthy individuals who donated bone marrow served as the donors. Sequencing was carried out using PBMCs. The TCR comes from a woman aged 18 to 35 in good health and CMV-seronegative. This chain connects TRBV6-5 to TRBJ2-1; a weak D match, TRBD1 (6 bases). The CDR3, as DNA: TGTGCCAGCAGGGACAGTGCCTCCAATGAGCAGTTCTTC. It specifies CASRDSASNEQFF.